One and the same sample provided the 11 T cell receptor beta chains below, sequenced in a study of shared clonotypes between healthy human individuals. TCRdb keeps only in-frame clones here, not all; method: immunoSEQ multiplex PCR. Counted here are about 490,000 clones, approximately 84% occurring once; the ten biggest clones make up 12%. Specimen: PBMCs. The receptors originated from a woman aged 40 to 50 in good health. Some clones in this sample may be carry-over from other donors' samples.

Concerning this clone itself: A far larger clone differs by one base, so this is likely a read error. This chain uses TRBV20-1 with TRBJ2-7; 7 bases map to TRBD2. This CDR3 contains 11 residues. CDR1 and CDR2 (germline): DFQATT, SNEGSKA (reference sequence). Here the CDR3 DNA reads TGCAGTACTAGCGACCCGGGACGGCAGTACTTC. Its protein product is CSTSDPGRQYF.

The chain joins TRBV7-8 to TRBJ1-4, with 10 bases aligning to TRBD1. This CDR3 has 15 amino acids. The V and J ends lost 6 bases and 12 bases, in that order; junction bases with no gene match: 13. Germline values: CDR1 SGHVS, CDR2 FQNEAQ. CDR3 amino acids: CASRRGQGLTGELFF. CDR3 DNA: TGTGCCAGCAGGCGGGGACAGGGGCTAACCGGGGAACTGTTTTTT. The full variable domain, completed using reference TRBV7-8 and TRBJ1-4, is GAGVSQSPRYKVAKRGQDVALRCDPISGHVSLFWYQQALGQGPEFLTYFQNEAQLDKSGLPSDRFFAERPEGSVSTLKIQRTQQEDSAVYLCASRRGQGLTGELFFGSGTQLSVL.

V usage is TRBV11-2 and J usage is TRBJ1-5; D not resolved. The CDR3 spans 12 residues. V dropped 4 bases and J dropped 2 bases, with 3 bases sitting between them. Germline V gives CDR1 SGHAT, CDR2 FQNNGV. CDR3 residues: CASSSGNQPQHF. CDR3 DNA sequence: TGTGCCAGCAGCTCAGGCAATCAGCCCCAGCATTTT.

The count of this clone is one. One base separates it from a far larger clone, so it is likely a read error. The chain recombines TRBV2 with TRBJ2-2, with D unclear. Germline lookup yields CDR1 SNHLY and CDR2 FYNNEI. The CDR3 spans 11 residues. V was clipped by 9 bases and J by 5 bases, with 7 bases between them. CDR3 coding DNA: TGTGCCAGTCGCTGGACCGGGGAGCTGTTTTTT. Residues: CASRWTGELFF.

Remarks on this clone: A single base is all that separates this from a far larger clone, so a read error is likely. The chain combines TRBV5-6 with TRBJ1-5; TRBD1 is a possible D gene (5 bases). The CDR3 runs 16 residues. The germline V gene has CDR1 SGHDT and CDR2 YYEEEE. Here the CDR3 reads CARSFGGDGRWKPQHF. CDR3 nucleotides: TGTGCCCGCAGCTTTGGGGGGGACGGGCGGTGGAAGCCCCAGCATTTT. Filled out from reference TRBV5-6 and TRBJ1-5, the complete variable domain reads DAGVTQSPTHLIKTRGQQVTLRCSPKSGHDTVSWYQQALGQGPQFIFQYYEEEERQRGNFPDRFSGHQFPNYSSELNVNALLLGDSALYLCARSFGGDGRWKPQHFGDGTRLSIL.

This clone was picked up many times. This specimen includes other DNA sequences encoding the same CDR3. In nucleotides, the CDR3 is TGTGCCACCCGTGGGCGAGGATACAATGAGCAGTTCTTC. Translated, it gives CATRGRGYNEQFF. The rearrangement joins TRBV19 to TRBJ2-1; unclear D gene. This CDR3 has 13 amino acids. Per germline, CDR1 LNHDA and CDR2 SQIVND (reference sequence). V was pared by 10 bases and J by 4 bases, with 14 bases between. The variable domain in full, with the rest retrieved from reference TRBV19 and TRBJ2-1, is DGGITQSPKYLFRKEGQNVTLSCEQNLNHDAMYWYRQDPGQGLRLIYYSQIVNDFQKGDIAEGYSVSREKKESFPLTVTSAQKNPTAFYLCATRGRGYNEQFFGPGTRLTVL.

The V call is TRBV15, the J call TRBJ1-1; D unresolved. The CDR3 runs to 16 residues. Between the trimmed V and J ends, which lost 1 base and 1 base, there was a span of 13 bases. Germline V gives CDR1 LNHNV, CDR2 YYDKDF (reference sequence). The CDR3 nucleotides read TGTGCCACCAGCAGAGGGGGAAGTCTGGCGAACACTGAAGCTTTCTTT. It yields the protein CATSRGGSLANTEAFF.

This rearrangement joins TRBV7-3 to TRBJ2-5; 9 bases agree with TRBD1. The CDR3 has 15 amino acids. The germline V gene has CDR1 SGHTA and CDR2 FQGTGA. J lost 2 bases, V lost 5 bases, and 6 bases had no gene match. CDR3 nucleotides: TGTGCCAGCAGCGGGGGGACAGGGAGACAAGAGACCCAGTACTTC. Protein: CASSGGTGRQETQYF.

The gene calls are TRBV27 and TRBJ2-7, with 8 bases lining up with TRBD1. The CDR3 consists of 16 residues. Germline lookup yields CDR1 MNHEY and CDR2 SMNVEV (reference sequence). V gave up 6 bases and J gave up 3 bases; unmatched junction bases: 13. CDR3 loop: CASSPRTGTGHYEQYF. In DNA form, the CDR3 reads TGTGCCAGCAGCCCAAGAACCGGGACAGGCCACTACGAGCAGTACTTC.

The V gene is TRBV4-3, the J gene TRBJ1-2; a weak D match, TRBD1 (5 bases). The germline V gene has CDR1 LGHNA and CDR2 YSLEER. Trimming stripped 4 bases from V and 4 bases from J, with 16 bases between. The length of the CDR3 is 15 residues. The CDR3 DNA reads TGCGCCAGCAGCCTTCGAACAGGTCCTGCCTATGGCTACACCTTC. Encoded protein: CASSLRTGPAYGYTF.

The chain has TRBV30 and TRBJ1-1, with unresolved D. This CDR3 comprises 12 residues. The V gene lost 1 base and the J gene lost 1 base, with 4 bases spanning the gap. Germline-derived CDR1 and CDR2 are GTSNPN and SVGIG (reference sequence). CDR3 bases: TGTGCCTGGAGTGGGACGAACACTGAAGCTTTCTTT. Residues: CAWSGTNTEAFF.